These T cell receptor beta chains were read from a single sample in a study of T cell responses to AZD1222 COVID-19 vaccine. Libraries were prepared by immunoSEQ multiplex PCR; TCRdb keeps only in-frame clonotypes and omits some of them. The table has around 180,000 clones, roughly 88% seen once. The sample was peripheral blood, taken on day 0 of AZD1222 vaccination. Source of these receptors: an adult in good health. CDR3s include the opening cysteine and the closing phenylalanine or tryptophan. The order of the fields is D gene, J gene, clone size, V gene, CDR3 protein, CDR3 DNA. The D gene is left open where the match is weak. Clone size is given for some rows only: seen once, a few or many times, or a class if the clone is expanded.

-	TRBJ1-2	-	TRBV2	CASTLNSGIGYTF	TGTGCCAGCACCCTGAACTCAGGGATCGGCTACACCTTC
-	TRBJ2-3	-	TRBV4-3	CASSQDSRDTDTQYF	TGCGCCAGCAGCCAAGATAGTCGGGATACAGATACGCAGTATTTT
-	TRBJ1-5	-	TRBV15	CATSRRGGNQPQHF	TGTGCCACCAGCAGAAGGGGAGGCAATCAGCCCCAGCATTTT
-	TRBJ2-3	-	TRBV7-7	CASSPHVGDPIWSTDTQYF	TGTGCCAGCAGCCCCCATGTGGGGGATCCGATTTGGAGTACAGATACGCAGTATTTT
-	TRBJ1-6	-	TRBV25-1	CASSSRQGMRRDNSPLHF	TGTGCCAGCAGTTCCAGGCAGGGAATGCGTCGCGACAATTCACCCCTCCACTTT
TRBD2	TRBJ2-1	-	TRBV4-2	CASSQDAGGYNEQFF	TGTGCCAGCAGCCAAGATGCGGGGGGGTACAATGAGCAGTTCTTC
TRBD1	TRBJ1-1	-	TRBV11-2	CASSLDRGGSTEAFF	TGTGCCAGCAGCTTGGACAGGGGCGGAAGCACTGAAGCTTTCTTT
-	TRBJ2-6	-	TRBV9	CASSVDRALSVLTF	TGTGCCAGCAGCGTAGACAGGGCGCTAAGCGTCCTGACTTTC
-	TRBJ1-1	-	TRBV10-3	CAIGQGIEAFF	TGTGCCATCGGGCAGGGGATTGAAGCTTTCTTT
-	TRBJ1-2	-	TRBV7-9	CASSLDGLPNGYTF	TGTGCCAGCAGCTTGGACGGACTGCCTAATGGCTACACCTTC
-	TRBJ2-7	once	TRBV7-2	CASSLSPTETYEQYF	TGTGCCAGCAGCTTGTCACCGACAGAAACCTACGAGCAGTACTTC
-	TRBJ2-1	few	TRBV7-9	CASSLPSRQGGKNNEQFF	TGTGCCAGCAGCCTCCCGAGTAGACAGGGAGGGAAAAACAATGAGCAGTTCTTC
-	TRBJ1-4	once	TRBV10-3	CASMGDADEKLFF	TGTGCCAGTATGGGGGATGCGGATGAAAAACTGTTTTTT
-	TRBJ1-1	-	TRBV27	CASRWGDRLNTEAFF	TGTGCCAGCAGGTGGGGGGACCGACTGAACACTGAAGCTTTCTTT
-	TRBJ2-1	few	TRBV14	CASSQEQEQFF	TGTGCCAGCAGCCAAGAGCAGGAGCAGTTCTTC
TRBD2	TRBJ2-3	-	TRBV6-1	CASSEGLARSTDTQYF	TGTGCCAGCAGTGAGGGACTAGCCCGGTCGACAGATACGCAGTATTTT
TRBD1	TRBJ1-2	medium-sized	TRBV7-9	CASSLGTGTYGYTF	TGTGCCAGCAGCTTAGGGACAGGGACCTATGGCTACACCTTC
-	TRBJ2-4	-	TRBV30	CAWSVLNIQYF	TGTGCCTGGAGTGTACTGAACATTCAGTACTTC
-	TRBJ1-3	-	TRBV6-5	CASSSGRWGNTIYF	TGTGCCAGCAGTTCGGGACGGTGGGGAAACACCATATATTTT
-	TRBJ2-6	-	TRBV5-1	CASSLSSGANVLTF	TGCGCCAGCAGCCTGAGCTCTGGGGCCAACGTCCTGACTTTC
-	TRBJ2-4	-	TRBV11-2	CASSSGLAKNIQYF	TGTGCCAGCAGCTCCGGTCTAGCCAAAAACATTCAGTACTTC
TRBD1	TRBJ2-7	-	TRBV2	CASSRTGDNEQYF	TGTGCCAGCAGTAGGACAGGGGACAACGAGCAGTACTTC
-	TRBJ1-2	-	TRBV9	CASSQRGGSGYTF	TGTGCCAGCAGCCAACGCGGGGGTTCTGGCTACACCTTC
TRBD1	TRBJ1-1	-	TRBV7-2	CASSLAPWTGGAFF	TGTGCCAGCAGCTTAGCGCCTTGGACAGGGGGAGCTTTCTTT
-	TRBJ1-2	-	TRBV2	CASSLSIYGYTF	TGTGCCAGCAGTCTGAGCATCTATGGCTACACCTTC
TRBD1	TRBJ1-2	-	TRBV25-1	CASSELTGVHNYGYTF	TGTGCCAGCAGTGAATTGACAGGGGTGCATAACTATGGCTACACCTTC
-	TRBJ2-7	-	TRBV12-3/TRBV12-4	CASSFGRNYEQYF	TGTGCCAGCAGTTTTGGCAGAAACTACGAGCAGTACTTC
-	TRBJ2-3	-	TRBV9	CASSVVLGDTQYF	TGTGCCAGCAGCGTAGTATTGGGAGATACGCAGTATTTT
TRBD1	TRBJ2-5	-	TRBV6-1	CASRPGTDETQYF	TGTGCCAGCAGACCCGGGACAGACGAGACCCAGTACTTC
TRBD1	TRBJ1-2	-	TRBV6-5	CASSYSRDSPYGYTF	TGTGCCAGCAGTTACTCCCGGGACAGTCCCTATGGCTACACCTTC
TRBD2	TRBJ2-1	-	TRBV20-1	CSASISGGSGSSYNEQFF	TGCAGTGCTAGTATTAGCGGGGGGTCCGGTAGCTCCTACAATGAGCAGTTCTTC
TRBD1	TRBJ2-1	-	TRBV27	CASSSQGQGRASYNEQFF	TGTGCCAGCAGTTCCCAGGGACAGGGTCGGGCCTCCTACAATGAGCAGTTCTTC
-	TRBJ1-6	-	TRBV5-1	CASSLAGLDSPLHF	TGCGCCAGCAGCTTGGCAGGGTTAGATTCACCCCTCCACTTT
TRBD2	TRBJ2-3	-	TRBV7-9	CASTSGGGLRSQYF	TGTGCCAGCACTAGCGGGGGGGGACTTAGGTCGCAGTATTTT
TRBD1	TRBJ2-7	-	TRBV5-4	CASSNGQGSYYEQYF	TGTGCCAGCAGCAACGGACAGGGGAGTTACTACGAGCAGTACTTC
-	TRBJ1-1	-	TRBV6-2/TRBV6-3	CASSYAKGRADTEAFF	TGTGCCAGCAGTTACGCAAAGGGCAGGGCCGACACTGAAGCTTTCTTT
-	TRBJ2-1	-	TRBV9	CASSLRGTEYNEQFF	TGTGCCAGCAGCCTAAGAGGAACAGAGTACAATGAGCAGTTCTTC
-	TRBJ1-4	-	TRBV30	CAWGGPREGLEKLFF	TGTGCCTGGGGGGGCCCCAGGGAGGGGCTGGAAAAACTGTTTTTT
TRBD1	TRBJ2-7	-	TRBV28	CASSFSGTGLYEQYF	TGTGCCAGCAGTTTTTCCGGGACAGGGCTCTACGAGCAGTACTTC
-	TRBJ2-2	-	TRBV6-5	CASSPLQSTGELFF	TGTGCCAGCAGTCCTCTTCAGAGCACCGGGGAGCTGTTTTTT
TRBD2	TRBJ2-2	-	TRBV4-1	CASRLGLAANTGELFF	TGCGCCAGCAGACTGGGACTAGCGGCGAACACCGGGGAGCTGTTTTTT
-	TRBJ1-4	-	TRBV19	CASTPIGTTKLFF	TGTGCCAGTACCCCGATCGGGACGACGAAACTGTTTTTT
-	TRBJ2-7	once	TRBV19	CASSRGPGGEQYF	TGTGCCAGTAGCAGGGGCCCCGGCGGCGAGCAGTACTTC
TRBD1	TRBJ1-1	few	TRBV19	CASSIVVDRGGTEAFF	TGTGCCAGTAGTATAGTGGTGGACAGGGGCGGCACTGAAGCTTTCTTT
-	TRBJ1-1	-	TRBV6-5	CASSFDRLGTEAFF	TGTGCCAGCAGTTTCGACAGGTTGGGGACTGAAGCTTTCTTT
TRBD1	TRBJ1-6	-	TRBV28	CASRAQGASPLHF	TGTGCCAGCAGGGCACAGGGGGCCTCACCCCTCCACTTT
-	TRBJ2-7	-	TRBV3-1/TRBV3-2	CASSQGRSYEQYF	TGTGCCAGCAGCCAGGGACGGTCCTACGAGCAGTACTTC
TRBD1	TRBJ1-5	-	TRBV2	CASGQGGQPQHF	TGTGCCAGCGGACAGGGAGGACAGCCCCAGCATTTT
TRBD2	TRBJ2-1	-	TRBV4-1	CASSLSPTSEGEQFF	TGCGCCAGCAGCCTTTCCCCGACTAGCGAGGGTGAGCAGTTCTTC
-	TRBJ1-2	-	TRBV30	CAWALGTYGYTF	TGTGCCTGGGCCTTAGGGACCTATGGCTACACCTTC
TRBD1	TRBJ2-7	-	TRBV6-5	CASSLGQDSEQYF	TGTGCCAGCAGTCTGGGACAGGACAGTGAGCAGTACTTC
-	TRBJ1-2	-	TRBV7-2	CASSLVGAQGYTF	TGTGCCAGCAGCTTAGTGGGGGCGCAAGGCTACACCTTC
-	TRBJ2-5	-	TRBV3-1/TRBV3-2	CASSQRSHQETQYF	TGTGCCAGCAGCCAACGGTCTCACCAAGAGACCCAGTACTTC